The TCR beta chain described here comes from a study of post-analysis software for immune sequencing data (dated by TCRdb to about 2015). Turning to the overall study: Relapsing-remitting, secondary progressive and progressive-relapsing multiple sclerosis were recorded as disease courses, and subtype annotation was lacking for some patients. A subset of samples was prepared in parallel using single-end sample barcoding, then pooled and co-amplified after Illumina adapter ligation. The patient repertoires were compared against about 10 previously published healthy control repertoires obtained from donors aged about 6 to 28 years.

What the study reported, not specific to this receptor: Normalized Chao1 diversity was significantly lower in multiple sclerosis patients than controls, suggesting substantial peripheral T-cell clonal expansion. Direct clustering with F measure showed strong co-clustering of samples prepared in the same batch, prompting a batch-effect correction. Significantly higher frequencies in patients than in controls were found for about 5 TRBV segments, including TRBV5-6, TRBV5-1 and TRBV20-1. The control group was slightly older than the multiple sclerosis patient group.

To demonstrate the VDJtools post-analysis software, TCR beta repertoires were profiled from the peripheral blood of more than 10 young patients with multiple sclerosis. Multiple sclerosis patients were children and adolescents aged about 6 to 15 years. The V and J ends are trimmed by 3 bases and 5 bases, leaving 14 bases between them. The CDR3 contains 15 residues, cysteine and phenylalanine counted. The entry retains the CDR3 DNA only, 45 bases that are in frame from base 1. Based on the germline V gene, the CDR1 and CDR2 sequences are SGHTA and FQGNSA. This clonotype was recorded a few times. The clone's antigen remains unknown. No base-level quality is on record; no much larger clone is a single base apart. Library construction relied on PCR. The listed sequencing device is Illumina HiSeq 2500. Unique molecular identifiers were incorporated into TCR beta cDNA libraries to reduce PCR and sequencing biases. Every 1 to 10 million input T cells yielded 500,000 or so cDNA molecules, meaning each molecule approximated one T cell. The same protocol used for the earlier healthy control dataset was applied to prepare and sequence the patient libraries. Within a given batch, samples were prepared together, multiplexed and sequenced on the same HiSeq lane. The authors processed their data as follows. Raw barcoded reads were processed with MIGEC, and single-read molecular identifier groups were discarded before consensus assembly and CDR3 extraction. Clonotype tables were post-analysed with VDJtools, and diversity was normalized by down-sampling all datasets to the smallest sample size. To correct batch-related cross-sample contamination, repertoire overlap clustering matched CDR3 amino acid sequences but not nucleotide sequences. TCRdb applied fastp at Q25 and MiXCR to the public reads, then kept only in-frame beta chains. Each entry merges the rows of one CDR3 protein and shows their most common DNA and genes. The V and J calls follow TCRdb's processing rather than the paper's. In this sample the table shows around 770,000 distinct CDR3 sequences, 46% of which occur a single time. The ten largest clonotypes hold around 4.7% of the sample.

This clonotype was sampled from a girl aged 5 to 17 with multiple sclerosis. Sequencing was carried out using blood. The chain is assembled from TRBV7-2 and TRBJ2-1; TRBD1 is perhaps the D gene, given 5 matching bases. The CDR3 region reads CASSFARASNNEQFF. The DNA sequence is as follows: TGTGCCAGCAGCTTCGCCAGGGCGTCAAACAATGAGCAGTTCTTC. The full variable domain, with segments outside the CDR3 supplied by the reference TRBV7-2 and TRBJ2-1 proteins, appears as GAGVSQSPSNKVTEKGKDVELRCDPISGHTALYWYRQSLGQGLEFLIYFQGNSAPDKSGLPSDRFSAERTGGSVSTLTIQRTQQEDSAVYLCASSFARASNNEQFFGPGTRLTVL.